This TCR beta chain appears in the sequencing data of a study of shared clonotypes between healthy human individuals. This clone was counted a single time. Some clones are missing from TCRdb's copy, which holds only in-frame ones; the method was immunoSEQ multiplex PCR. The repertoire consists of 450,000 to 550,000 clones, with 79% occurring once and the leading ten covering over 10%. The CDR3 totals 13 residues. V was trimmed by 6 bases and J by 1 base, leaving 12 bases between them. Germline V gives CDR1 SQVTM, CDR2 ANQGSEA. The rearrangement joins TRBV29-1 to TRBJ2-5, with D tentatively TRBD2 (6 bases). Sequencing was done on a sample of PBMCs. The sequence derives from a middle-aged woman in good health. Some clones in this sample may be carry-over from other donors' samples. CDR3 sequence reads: CSVLIGGQETQYF. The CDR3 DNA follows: TGCAGCGTACTTATCGGGGGCCAAGAGACCCAGTACTTC.